The 14 T cell receptor beta chains given below trace back to one sample, sequenced in a study of identical twins. TCRdb redid the calling of the 5' RACE reads with MiXCR, one entry per CDR3 protein. The sample carries 350,000 to 450,000 distinct CDR3 sequences, 15% to 20% recorded once. The sequencing input was naive T cells sorted from blood. The receptors originated from a man aged 45-60 years in good health.

The chain combines TRBV24-1 with TRBJ2-1, with 7 bases that match TRBD2. This CDR3 spans 16 amino acids. With 7 bases clipped from V and 0 bases from J, the junction kept 8 bases outside the gene matches. CDR1 KGHDR and CDR2 SFDVKD come from the germline V gene. The CDR3 is CATSPSRGDSYNEQFF. The CDR3 coding sequence is TGTGCCACCAGCCCCTCCCGGGGGGACTCCTACAATGAGCAGTTCTTC.

The J gene is TRBJ2-3, the V gene TRBV5-5, with D perhaps TRBD1 or TRBD2 (5 bases each). This CDR3 is built from 14 residues. V was trimmed by 4 bases and J by 6 bases, leaving 15 bases between them. Germline values: CDR1 SGHKS, CDR2 YYEKEE (reference sequence). The CDR3 is CASSRGSREDTQYF. Here the CDR3 DNA reads TGTGCCAGCAGCCGAGGTTCCAGGGAGGATACGCAGTATTTT.

J is TRBJ2-7 and V is TRBV4-2, with D tentatively TRBD2 (6 bases). Deletions cut 0 bases from V and 0 bases from J, with 12 bases between. The CDR3 extends over 16 amino acids. Germline assignment: CDR1 LGHNA and CDR2 YNFKEQ. The chain's CDR3 is CASSQDVSGVSYEQYF. CDR3 in DNA: TGTGCCAGCAGCCAAGACGTCTCGGGAGTCTCCTACGAGCAGTACTTC.

This clonotype was observed a few times. The rearrangement uses TRBV15 and TRBJ1-1, with D tentatively TRBD1 (6 bases). With 5 bases removed from V and 0 bases from J, the gap between germline ends came to 13 bases. The CDR3 length is 15 residues. CDR1 is LNHNV, CDR2 YYDKDF, per germline (reference sequence). CDR3 DNA: TGTGCCACCAGCGTAACCAGGGACATGAACACTGAAGCTTTCTTT. Its translation is CATSVTRDMNTEAFF.

This clonotype turned up a few times. The chain uses TRBV9 and TRBJ2-7; no clear D gene. The CDR3 length is 15 residues. Deletions cut 1 base from V and 0 bases from J, with 11 bases between. From germline, CDR1 is SGDLS and CDR2 YYNGEE. The CDR3 region has the DNA TGTGCCAGCAGCGTATCGAGCGTCGCCTCCTACGAGCAGTACTTC. Its translation: CASSVSSVASYEQYF. The variable domain in full, with the rest retrieved from reference TRBV9 and TRBJ2-7, is DSGVTQTPKHLITATGQRVTLRCSPRSGDLSVYWYQQSLDQGLQFLIQYYNGEERAKGNILERFSAQQFPDLHSELNLSSLELGDSALYFCASSVSSVASYEQYFGPGTRLTVT.

This clonotype has at least ten counts. This chain uses TRBV7-9 with TRBJ2-1, with 9 bases aligning to TRBD2. With V trimmed by 4 bases and J by 8 bases, 3 bases remained unmatched. The V gene's germline CDR1 is SEHNR and CDR2 FQNEAQ (reference sequence). The CDR3 extends over 13 amino acids. The DNA of the CDR3 is TGTGCCAGCAGCTCGGGACTAGCCGATGAGCAGTTCTTC. Protein product: CASSSGLADEQFF.

The sample holds many counts of this clonotype. V gene TRBV7-9 combines with J gene TRBJ2-1, with TRBD2 as a possible D gene (7 bases). V was cut by 3 bases and J by 1 base, with 10 bases left in between. This CDR3 spans 15 amino acids. Germline assignment: CDR1 SEHNR and CDR2 FQNEAQ (reference sequence). The CDR3 reads CASSLRGQSYNEQFF. In DNA, the CDR3 is TGTGCCAGCAGCTTGCGGGGGCAATCCTACAATGAGCAGTTCTTC.

The chain has TRBV28 and TRBJ2-7; tentative D call: TRBD2 (5 bases). V lost 5 bases to trimming and J lost 5 bases, with 19 bases between them. This CDR3 comprises 15 residues. Germline CDR1 is MDHEN and CDR2 is SYDVKM. CDR3 sequence reads: CASSPSFGEFHEQYF. CDR3 DNA sequence: TGTGCCAGCAGTCCCTCGTTCGGGGAGTTCCACGAGCAGTACTTC.

The chain has TRBV19 and TRBJ2-1; maybe TRBD2 (7 bases). Deletions cut 4 bases from V and 0 bases from J, with 13 bases between. Germline CDR1 is LNHDA and CDR2 is SQIVND (reference sequence). The length of the CDR3 is 16 residues. The CDR3 DNA is TGTGCCAGTAGTAGCGGGGGCACCAGCTCCTACAATGAGCAGTTCTTC. It codes for CASSSGGTSSYNEQFF.

In this sample, this clonotype turned up many times. The genes are TRBV4-2 and TRBJ2-1; 7 nucleotides agree with TRBD2. Looked up from germline, CDR1 is LGHNA and CDR2 is YNFKEQ. With V trimmed by 2 bases and J by 8 bases, 9 bases remained unmatched. The CDR3 is made up of 15 amino acids. Written as DNA, the CDR3 is TGTGCCAGCAGCCAAAGGGAGGGTCCCTTAGATGAGCAGTTCTTC. It yields the protein CASSQREGPLDEQFF.

This clonotype was seen repeatedly, ten times or more. The chain recombines TRBV5-1 with TRBJ2-3, with unresolved D. The germline gives CDR1 SGHRS, CDR2 YFSETQ. V dropped 0 bases and J dropped 2 bases, with 7 bases sitting between them. The CDR3 covers 14 residues. DNA of the CDR3: TGCGCCAGCAGCTTGGCTTGGGTCACAGATACGCAGTATTTT. Protein sequence: CASSLAWVTDTQYF. The whole variable domain, remainder taken from reference TRBV5-1 and TRBJ2-3, is KAGVTQTPRYLIKTRGQQVTLSCSPISGHRSVSWYQQTPGQGLQFLFEYFSETQRNKGNFPGRFSGRQFSNSRSEMNVSTLELGDSALYLCASSLAWVTDTQYFGPGTRLTVL.

With regard to this clonotype: A read error may be the cause here, since a much bigger clone is one base away. This chain links TRBV7-7 with TRBJ2-5; D might be TRBD1 (6 bases). CDR1 is SSHAT and CDR2 is FNYEAQ in the germline V gene (reference sequence). The CDR3 runs 14 residues. The CDR3 here is CASSNNRDQETQYF. CDR3 DNA sequence: TGTGCTAGCAGCAATAACAGGGACCAAGAGACCCAGTACTTC. Full variable domain (outside the CDR3, taken from reference TRBV7-7 and TRBJ2-5): GAGVSQSPRYKVTKRGQDVTLRCDPISSHATLYWYQQALGQGPEFLTYFNYEAQPDKSGLPSDRFSAERPEGSISTLTIQRTEQRDSAMYRCASSNNRDQETQYFGPGTRLLVL.

This clonotype was detected a few times. Here the CDR3 reads CAISESLAGRHTQYF. Written as DNA, the CDR3 is TGTGCCATCAGTGAGTCCTTAGCGGGTAGGCATACGCAGTATTTT. The gene calls are TRBV10-3 and TRBJ2-3, with 7 bases lining up with TRBD2. Losses at the gene ends were 0 bases for V and 7 bases for J; bases not matched to a gene: 7. Germline values: CDR1 ENHRY, CDR2 SYGVKD. The CDR3 totals 15 residues.

This clonotype was counted ten times or more. CDR3 DNA: TGTGCCAGCAGTTCCAGGACACCGGGGGGAAGCAATCAGCCCCAGCATTTT. As protein: CASSSRTPGGSNQPQHF. The chain links TRBV12-3 or TRBV12-4 to TRBJ1-5, with D possibly TRBD1 on 5 matching bases. The germline V and J ends were trimmed by 4 bases and 1 base, with 17 bases remaining between them. The CDR3 has 17 residues.